A single sample is the source of the 13 T cell receptor beta chains below, sequenced in a study of cytomegalovirus exposure and HLA in healthy donors. The PCR was carried out with 60 Vbeta primers and 13 Jbeta primers. Assay used: immunoSEQ multiplex PCR; TCRdb lists only in-frame clones, some missing. This sample has about 100,000 clones, with 78% found just once. The sample taken for sequencing was PBMCs. Receptor source: a middle-aged woman in good health and CMV-seronegative.

The chain joins TRBV21-1 to TRBJ2-3; the D call in the table, TRBD2, was not verified against the DNA. TRBV21-1 is noted as a pseudogene. The CDR3 sequence is 18 residues long. The CDR3 bases are TGTGCCAGCAGCAAAGGCCCTTGTGATGCGGTTAGCACAGATACGCAGTATTTT. This gives the protein CASSKGPCDAVSTDTQYF.

The chain has TRBV15 and TRBJ2-1; 13 nucleotides agree with TRBD2. The CDR3 extends over 15 amino acids. Germline trimming cut 5 bases from V and 9 bases from J; bases unmatched to any gene: 7. Germline loops: CDR1 LNHNV, CDR2 YYDKDF (reference sequence). CDR3 in amino acids: CATSRTSGRSSEQFF. The CDR3 DNA reads TGTGCCACCAGCCGGACTAGCGGGAGATCAAGTGAGCAGTTCTTC.

Only a few counts were recorded for this clone. The rearrangement joins TRBV27 to TRBJ2-2; 8 nucleotides line up with TRBD1. Germline V lookup: CDR1 MNHEY, CDR2 SMNVEV (reference sequence). After removal of 5 bases from V and 6 bases from J, the junction contained 8 bases not matched to a gene. The CDR3 sequence is 15 residues long. The CDR3 region is CASSPGTGPAGELFF. The CDR3 nucleotides read TGTGCCAGCAGTCCCGGGACAGGCCCGGCCGGGGAGCTGTTTTTT.

Note on this clone: Its ends do not fully match the called genes, so a read error is possible. The genes are TRBV27 and TRBJ2-1; D might be TRBD1 (5 bases). Germline CDR1 reads MNHEY; CDR2 reads SMNVEV (reference sequence). There are 13 residues in the CDR3. The CDR3 DNA reads TGTGTCAGCAGTTCTCTCCAGGGTGCCGAGGAGTTCTTC. This sequence encodes CVSSSLQGAEEFF.

V is TRBV9 and J is TRBJ2-5, with D hard to call. V was cut by 0 bases and J by 1 base, with 10 bases left in between. Germline V lookup: CDR1 SGDLS, CDR2 YYNGEE. CDR3 length: 15 residues. This CDR3 reads CASSVVGMPQETQYF. The CDR3 DNA is TGTGCCAGCAGCGTAGTCGGTATGCCCCAAGAGACCCAGTACTTC.

The rearrangement uses TRBV7-2 and TRBJ2-5; 12 positions agree with TRBD2. Germline CDR1 reads SGHTA; CDR2 reads FQGNSA. Losses at the gene ends were 5 bases for V and 5 bases for J; bases not matched to a gene: 6. The CDR3 sequence is 15 residues long. The CDR3 bases are TGTGCCAGCAGCCCCGGGACTAGCGGGTGGGAGACCCAGTACTTC. It is translated as CASSPGTSGWETQYF.

The rearrangement links TRBV6-1 to TRBJ2-5; no reliable D call. The J call may be in error: the DNA end matches TRBJ2-7 better. The CDR3 spans 14 residues. CDR1 and CDR2 (germline): MNHNS, SASEGT. CDR3 in DNA: TGTGCCAGCAGTGAACCCAAGATGCAATACGAGCAGTACTTC. It specifies CASSEPKMQYEQYF.

The V gene is TRBV7-2, the J gene TRBJ2-5; 9 nucleotides match TRBD2. The tail of the sequence fits TRBJ2-7 better, so the J call may be wrong. Germline CDR1 is SGHTA and CDR2 is FQGNSA. The CDR3 is 18 residues long. The CDR3 spells CASSLMTLGIAGDNEQYF. The CDR3 region has the DNA TGTGCCAGCAGCTTAATGACTCTCGGGATAGCGGGAGACAACGAGCAGTACTTC.

This clone appeared a few times. The rearrangement uses TRBV7-2 and TRBJ2-3, with D maybe TRBD1 (7 bases). The CDR3 runs 16 residues. Germline-derived CDR1 and CDR2 are SGHTA and FQGNSA. V was clipped by 4 bases and J by 6 bases, with 20 bases between them. CDR3 DNA sequence: TGTGCCAGCAGCTCCTTCCCCAGGGGGGCGGTGGATACGCAGTATTTT. Translating it yields CASSSFPRGAVDTQYF.

V and J are TRBV6-5 and TRBJ2-3; 8 bases are shared with TRBD1. Trimming at V came to 5 bases and at J to 5 bases, leaving 9 bases not matched to a gene. CDR1 is MNHEY and CDR2 is SVGAGI in the germline V gene. This CDR3 is built from 15 residues. CDR3 sequence: CASSPRDRPLDTQYF. In nucleotides, the CDR3 is TGTGCCAGCAGTCCCCGGGACAGGCCCTTAGATACGCAGTATTTT.

This chain uses TRBV18 with TRBJ1-2, with D possibly TRBD1 on 6 matching bases. The ends were cut back, 6 bases at V and 8 bases at J, with 13 bases in the middle. The CDR3 length is 12 residues. Germline V gene lookup returns CDR1 KGHSH and CDR2 LQKENI. The CDR3 coding sequence is TGTGCCAGCTCGGAACAGGGCGAAGGCTACACCTTC. Translation gives CASSEQGEGYTF.

The V and J genes are TRBV29-1 and TRBJ2-7; 10 bases agree with TRBD2. The germline V gene has CDR1 SQVTM and CDR2 ANQGSEA. The CDR3 consists of 13 residues. J gave up 3 bases and V 7 bases, and 6 bases lay outside the gene matches. Here the CDR3 DNA reads TGCAGCGCTACTTGGACTAGCGGCTACGAGCAGTACTTC. Residues: CSATWTSGYEQYF.

The chain is built from TRBV15 and TRBJ2-7; the match to TRBD1 covers 7 bases. J lost 3 bases, V lost 1 base, and 6 bases had no gene match. The CDR3 covers 15 residues. CDR1 and CDR2 (germline): LNHNV, YYDKDF (reference sequence). The CDR3 is CATSRVSPGGYEQYF. CDR3 nucleotides: TGTGCCACCAGCAGAGTTTCCCCAGGGGGCTACGAGCAGTACTTC.